These T cell receptor beta chains were read from a single sample in a study of cytomegalovirus exposure and HLA in healthy donors. The table came from immunoSEQ multiplex PCR; TCRdb's copy has only in-frame clones and leaves some out. The data hold roughly 200,000 clones, with around 77% observed a single time. The sequencing input was PBMCs. These receptors all stem from a woman aged 25 to 39 in good health and CMV-seronegative. CDR3s include the opening cysteine and the closing phenylalanine or tryptophan. D genes are given only for firm matches. Rows may omit the clone size; those that give it use once, few, many or a size class.

clone_size: -; v_call: TRBV7-2; j_call: TRBJ1-2; d_call: -; cdr3_length: 16; cdr3_nt: TGTGCCAGCAGCTCCGCCGCCTTGGGGGGGAACTATGGCTACACCTTC; cdr3_aa: CASSSAALGGNYGYTF
clone_size: -; v_call: TRBV7-9; j_call: TRBJ1-1; d_call: -; cdr3_length: 13; cdr3_nt: TGTGCCAGCAGCCGCCGGGGGAACACTGAAGCTTTCTTT; cdr3_aa: CASSRRGNTEAFF
clone_size: -; v_call: TRBV4-2; j_call: TRBJ2-7; d_call: TRBD2; cdr3_length: 15; cdr3_nt: TGTGCCAGCAGCCAAGCGGGCGGGAGGGCCCACGAGCAGTACTTC; cdr3_aa: CASSQAGGRAHEQYF
clone_size: few; v_call: TRBV5-1; j_call: TRBJ1-5; d_call: -; cdr3_length: 16; cdr3_nt: TGCGCCAGCAGCTTGGGACCCGAGGGAAGCAATCAGCCCCAGCATTTT; cdr3_aa: CASSLGPEGSNQPQHF
clone_size: -; v_call: TRBV6-1; j_call: TRBJ1-5; d_call: -; cdr3_length: 13; cdr3_nt: TGTGCCAGCAGTGAAGACAGTTATCAGCCCCAGCATTTT; cdr3_aa: CASSEDSYQPQHF
clone_size: -; v_call: TRBV19; j_call: TRBJ2-5; d_call: TRBD2; cdr3_length: 14; cdr3_nt: TGTGCCAGTAGTTTCAACAGCGGGGGAGAGACCCAGTACTTC; cdr3_aa: CASSFNSGGETQYF
clone_size: -; v_call: TRBV7-9; j_call: TRBJ1-1; d_call: -; cdr3_length: 15; cdr3_nt: TGTGCCAGCAGCCTCCCCAATACAGTGAACACTGAAGCTTTCTTT; cdr3_aa: CASSLPNTVNTEAFF
clone_size: few; v_call: TRBV9; j_call: TRBJ2-3; d_call: TRBD2; cdr3_length: 16; cdr3_nt: TGTGCCAGCAGCGTAGAAGGGACTAGCGGGAGGGCACGGCAGTATTTT; cdr3_aa: CASSVEGTSGRARQYF
clone_size: -; v_call: TRBV28; j_call: TRBJ1-2; d_call: -; cdr3_length: 16; cdr3_nt: TGTGCCAGCAGCTACTGGGAGCTGGGCCCCATCGGTGACTACACCTTC; cdr3_aa: CASSYWELGPIGDYTF
clone_size: few; v_call: TRBV6-5; j_call: TRBJ2-1; d_call: TRBD2; cdr3_length: 15; cdr3_nt: TGTGCCAGCAGTGCCGGACTAGGGTCCTACAATGAGCAGTTCTTC; cdr3_aa: CASSAGLGSYNEQFF
clone_size: -; v_call: TRBV2; j_call: TRBJ2-1; d_call: -; cdr3_length: 14; cdr3_nt: TGTGCCAGCAGAGGGGATGTTTACTACAATGAGCAGTTCTTC; cdr3_aa: CASRGDVYYNEQFF
clone_size: -; v_call: TRBV29-1; j_call: TRBJ2-2; d_call: TRBD2; cdr3_length: 16; cdr3_nt: TGCAGCGTTGTGGGACTAGCGGGAGTTCGGACCGGGGAGCTGTTTTTT; cdr3_aa: CSVVGLAGVRTGELFF
clone_size: few; v_call: TRBV19; j_call: TRBJ1-2; d_call: -; cdr3_length: 12; cdr3_nt: TGTGCCAGTAGTATGGGGGCTGGTGGCTACACCTTC; cdr3_aa: CASSMGAGGYTF
clone_size: -; v_call: TRBV2; j_call: TRBJ2-1; d_call: TRBD2; cdr3_length: 14; cdr3_nt: TGTGCCAGCAGGGGAGCGGGGCCCTACAATGAGCAGTTCTTC; cdr3_aa: CASRGAGPYNEQFF
clone_size: once; v_call: TRBV5-6; j_call: TRBJ1-5; d_call: -; cdr3_length: 14; cdr3_nt: TGTGCCAGCAGCTGGGGGCCTATGGGACAGCCCCAGCATTTT; cdr3_aa: CASSWGPMGQPQHF
clone_size: -; v_call: TRBV7-9; j_call: TRBJ2-1; d_call: TRBD2; cdr3_length: 18; cdr3_nt: TGTGCCAGCAGACGGGGACTAGCGGGAGGGCCTTGGTACAATGAGCAGTTCTTC; cdr3_aa: CASRRGLAGGPWYNEQFF
clone_size: -; v_call: TRBV11-2; j_call: TRBJ1-5; d_call: -; cdr3_length: 15; cdr3_nt: TGTGCCAGCAGCCGCTATACCTCCCCTAATCAGCCCCAGCATTTT; cdr3_aa: CASSRYTSPNQPQHF
clone_size: -; v_call: TRBV5-4; j_call: TRBJ2-3; d_call: TRBD1; cdr3_length: 16; cdr3_nt: TGTGCCAGCAGCCCCCCGCCGGGACAGGGGCCAGATACGCAGTATTTT; cdr3_aa: CASSPPPGQGPDTQYF
clone_size: once; v_call: TRBV30; j_call: TRBJ2-3; d_call: TRBD1; cdr3_length: 13; cdr3_nt: TGTGCCTGGGTACAGGGGGCTAGAGATACGCAGTATTTT; cdr3_aa: CAWVQGARDTQYF
clone_size: -; v_call: TRBV9; j_call: TRBJ2-3; d_call: -; cdr3_length: 14; cdr3_nt: TGTGCCAGCAGCGTAACTAGCCTAGCAGATACGCAGTATTTT; cdr3_aa: CASSVTSLADTQYF
clone_size: few; v_call: TRBV11-3; j_call: TRBJ2-1; d_call: TRBD2; cdr3_length: 17; cdr3_nt: TGTGCCAGCAGCTTAGGGGTAGCGGGAGCGTCCTACAATGAGCAGTTCTTC; cdr3_aa: CASSLGVAGASYNEQFF
clone_size: -; v_call: TRBV5-1; j_call: TRBJ2-1; d_call: TRBD2; cdr3_length: 16; cdr3_nt: TGCGCCAGCAGCCTACTACTAGCGGGGTCCTACAATGAGCAGTTCTTC; cdr3_aa: CASSLLLAGSYNEQFF
clone_size: -; v_call: TRBV5-1; j_call: TRBJ1-2; d_call: -; cdr3_length: 13; cdr3_nt: TGCGCCAGCAGCTTGGACTCGGGGGATGGCTACACCTTC; cdr3_aa: CASSLDSGDGYTF
clone_size: -; v_call: TRBV7-9; j_call: TRBJ1-5; d_call: TRBD1; cdr3_length: 17; cdr3_nt: TGTGCCAGCAGTCTCACAAGGACAGGGGGCGCGGGGCAGCCCCAGCATTTT; cdr3_aa: CASSLTRTGGAGQPQHF
clone_size: -; v_call: TRBV28; j_call: TRBJ1-2; d_call: TRBD1; cdr3_length: 20; cdr3_nt: TGTGCCAGCAGTCTTGGCCAGACAGGGCCCCCAGGGTTTTGGGGTAATGGCTACACCTTC; cdr3_aa: CASSLGQTGPPGFWGNGYTF
clone_size: few; v_call: TRBV10-2; j_call: TRBJ2-2; d_call: TRBD2; cdr3_length: 15; cdr3_nt: TGCGCCAGCAGACTGGGGGGGTCGAGCACCGGGGAGCTGTTTTTT; cdr3_aa: CASRLGGSSTGELFF
clone_size: -; v_call: TRBV9; j_call: TRBJ2-3; d_call: -; cdr3_length: 13; cdr3_nt: TGTGCCAGCAACCTATCCCCTGCAGATACGCAGTATTTT; cdr3_aa: CASNLSPADTQYF
clone_size: -; v_call: TRBV9; j_call: TRBJ2-7; d_call: TRBD2; cdr3_length: 14; cdr3_nt: TGTGCCAGCAGCGTTAGCGGGGCTAACTACGAGCAGTACTTC; cdr3_aa: CASSVSGANYEQYF
clone_size: -; v_call: TRBV28; j_call: TRBJ2-2; d_call: -; cdr3_length: 13; cdr3_nt: TGTGCCAGTCGAAGGCTAGTTTCCGGGGAGCTGTTTTTT; cdr3_aa: CASRRLVSGELFF
clone_size: -; v_call: TRBV4-2; j_call: TRBJ2-1; d_call: TRBD2; cdr3_length: 19; cdr3_nt: TGTGCCAGCAGCTCCTGGGTAGCGGGACGAACGAGCTCCTACAATGAGCAGTTCTTC; cdr3_aa: CASSSWVAGRTSSYNEQFF
clone_size: -; v_call: TRBV28; j_call: TRBJ1-2; d_call: TRBD1; cdr3_length: 15; cdr3_nt: TGTGCCAGCAGAGTAAGGGGGCAACGATCCTATGGCTACACCTTC; cdr3_aa: CASRVRGQRSYGYTF
clone_size: -; v_call: TRBV19; j_call: TRBJ1-4; d_call: -; cdr3_length: 14; cdr3_nt: TGTGCCAGTAGTCGCAGGGATACTCGTGAAAAACTGTTTTTT; cdr3_aa: CASSRRDTREKLFF
clone_size: -; v_call: TRBV19; j_call: TRBJ1-1; d_call: TRBD1; cdr3_length: 15; cdr3_nt: TGTGCCAGTAGTATAGTCCCAGGGGGGAACACTGAAGCTTTCTTT; cdr3_aa: CASSIVPGGNTEAFF
clone_size: -; v_call: TRBV19; j_call: TRBJ1-2; d_call: -; cdr3_length: 11; cdr3_nt: TGTGCCAGTCGGACTGTCTATGGCTACACCTTC; cdr3_aa: CASRTVYGYTF
clone_size: -; v_call: TRBV4-1; j_call: TRBJ2-3; d_call: TRBD2; cdr3_length: 17; cdr3_nt: TGCGCCAGCAGCCAAGAGCATCGGGCGGGAGTAGGAGATACGCAGTATTTT; cdr3_aa: CASSQEHRAGVGDTQYF
clone_size: few; v_call: TRBV6-4; j_call: TRBJ2-3; d_call: TRBD2; cdr3_length: 15; cdr3_nt: TGTGCCAGCAGTCGAAGCGGGGGGGCCTTAGATACGCAGTATTTT; cdr3_aa: CASSRSGGALDTQYF
clone_size: -; v_call: TRBV30; j_call: TRBJ1-1; d_call: -; cdr3_length: 15; cdr3_nt: TGTGCCTGGAGTGTAGAGGGTTCCCCGTACACTGAAGCTTTCTTT; cdr3_aa: CAWSVEGSPYTEAFF
clone_size: -; v_call: TRBV6-4; j_call: TRBJ1-5; d_call: -; cdr3_length: 14; cdr3_nt: TGTGCCAGCACGTTAGGGGGTTTCAATCAGCCCCAGCATTTT; cdr3_aa: CASTLGGFNQPQHF
clone_size: -; v_call: TRBV30; j_call: TRBJ2-2; d_call: -; cdr3_length: 14; cdr3_nt: TGTGCCTGGGCAGGGTTGGGTATCACCGGGGAGCTGTTTTTT; cdr3_aa: CAWAGLGITGELFF
clone_size: -; v_call: TRBV29-1; j_call: TRBJ1-2; d_call: TRBD1; cdr3_length: 14; cdr3_nt: TGCAGCGTTTACACCGGGACAGGGGAGCTTGGCTACACCTTC; cdr3_aa: CSVYTGTGELGYTF
clone_size: -; v_call: TRBV7-8; j_call: TRBJ2-7; d_call: TRBD1; cdr3_length: 14; cdr3_nt: TGTGCCAGCAGCTTTCTACAGGGGGCCTACGAGCAGTACTTC; cdr3_aa: CASSFLQGAYEQYF
clone_size: few; v_call: TRBV30; j_call: TRBJ1-5; d_call: TRBD1; cdr3_length: 12; cdr3_nt: TGTGCTTACGGACAGGGGAACCAGCCCCAGCATTTT; cdr3_aa: CAYGQGNQPQHF
clone_size: -; v_call: TRBV13; j_call: TRBJ2-2; d_call: -; cdr3_length: 15; cdr3_nt: TGTGCCAGCAGCTCCGTCGCGGCCGGCACCGGGGAGCTGTTTTTT; cdr3_aa: CASSSVAAGTGELFF
clone_size: few; v_call: TRBV6-1; j_call: TRBJ1-1; d_call: TRBD1; cdr3_length: 16; cdr3_nt: TGTGCCAGCAGTGAAGCAAGGACAGGAGGATACACTGAAGCTTTCTTT; cdr3_aa: CASSEARTGGYTEAFF
clone_size: few; v_call: TRBV28; j_call: TRBJ2-3; d_call: -; cdr3_length: 15; cdr3_nt: TGTGCCAGCAGTACTTTGCGTGCTGACACAGATACGCAGTATTTT; cdr3_aa: CASSTLRADTDTQYF
clone_size: -; v_call: TRBV6-5; j_call: TRBJ1-5; d_call: -; cdr3_length: 15; cdr3_nt: TGTGCCAGCAGTGGCTCGTGGGGCGGCAATCAGCCCCAGCACTTT; cdr3_aa: CASSGSWGGNQPQHF
clone_size: -; v_call: TRBV5-1; j_call: TRBJ1-2; d_call: -; cdr3_length: 12; cdr3_nt: TGCGCCAGCAGCTTTAACATTGGTGGCTACACCTTC; cdr3_aa: CASSFNIGGYTF
clone_size: -; v_call: TRBV25-1; j_call: TRBJ1-1; d_call: -; cdr3_length: 15; cdr3_nt: TGTGCCAGCAGTGAAATAGACAGAGAGAACACTGAAGCTTTCTTT; cdr3_aa: CASSEIDRENTEAFF
clone_size: -; v_call: TRBV5-6; j_call: TRBJ1-6; d_call: TRBD1; cdr3_length: 17; cdr3_nt: TGTGCCAGCAGCTTGGGCGCCACAGGGGTATTTTATTCACCCCTCCACTTT; cdr3_aa: CASSLGATGVFYSPLHF
clone_size: -; v_call: TRBV10-2; j_call: TRBJ2-3; d_call: TRBD1; cdr3_length: 15; cdr3_nt: TGCGCCAGCAGTATCGGACAGGCTAGCACAGATACGCAGTATTTT; cdr3_aa: CASSIGQASTDTQYF
clone_size: -; v_call: TRBV27; j_call: TRBJ1-1; d_call: TRBD1; cdr3_length: 17; cdr3_nt: TGTGCCAGCAGTTCCCGACAGGGAGTTGGGCTCAACACTGAAGCTTTCTTT; cdr3_aa: CASSSRQGVGLNTEAFF
clone_size: once; v_call: TRBV6-1; j_call: TRBJ2-7; d_call: TRBD1; cdr3_length: 15; cdr3_nt: TGTGCCAGCATGGCCCGACAGGGGATAACCTACGAGCAGTACTTC; cdr3_aa: CASMARQGITYEQYF
clone_size: few; v_call: TRBV9; j_call: TRBJ1-1; d_call: -; cdr3_length: 14; cdr3_nt: TGTGCCAGCAGCCTCACTCAGGGGAACACTGAAGCTTTCTTT; cdr3_aa: CASSLTQGNTEAFF
clone_size: -; v_call: TRBV7-2; j_call: TRBJ2-1; d_call: -; cdr3_length: 16; cdr3_nt: TGTGCCAGCAAATTTTTCGGCACAGGGAAAAATAATGAGCAGTTCTTC; cdr3_aa: CASKFFGTGKNNEQFF
clone_size: -; v_call: TRBV27; j_call: TRBJ1-4; d_call: TRBD1; cdr3_length: 15; cdr3_nt: TGTGCCAGCAGCCTCGGGACAGGCCGTAATGAAAAACTGTTTTTT; cdr3_aa: CASSLGTGRNEKLFF